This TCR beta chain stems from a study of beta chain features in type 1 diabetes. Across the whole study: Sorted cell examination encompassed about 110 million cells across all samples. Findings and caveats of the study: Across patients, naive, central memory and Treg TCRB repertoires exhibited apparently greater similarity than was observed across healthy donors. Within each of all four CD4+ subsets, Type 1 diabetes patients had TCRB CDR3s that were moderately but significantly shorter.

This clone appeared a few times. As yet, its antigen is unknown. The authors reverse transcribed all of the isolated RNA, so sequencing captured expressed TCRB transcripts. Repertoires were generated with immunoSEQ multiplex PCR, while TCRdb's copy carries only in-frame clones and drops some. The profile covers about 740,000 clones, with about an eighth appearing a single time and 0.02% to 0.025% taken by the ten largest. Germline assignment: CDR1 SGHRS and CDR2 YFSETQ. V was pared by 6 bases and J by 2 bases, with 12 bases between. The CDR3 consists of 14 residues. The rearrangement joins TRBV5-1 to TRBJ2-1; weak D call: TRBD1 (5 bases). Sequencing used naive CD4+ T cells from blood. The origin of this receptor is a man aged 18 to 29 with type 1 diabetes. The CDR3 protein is CASNLQGPYNEQFF. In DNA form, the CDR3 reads TGCGCCAGCAACCTTCAGGGTCCCTACAATGAGCAGTTCTTC.